The 27 T cell receptor beta chains listed next were all sequenced from one sample in a study of control samples from healthy donors and cancer patients. Clones were read by immunoSEQ multiplex PCR, and TCRdb kept only the in-frame ones, dropping some. The table has roughly 130,000 clones, approximately 90% seen once. The sample comprised blood. Receptor source: a man younger than 30 in good health.

V gene TRBV7-9 combines with J gene TRBJ2-7; 9 nucleotides match TRBD1. Trimming at V came to 3 bases and at J to 3 bases, leaving 6 bases not matched to a gene. The CDR3 sequence is 15 residues long. CDR1 is SEHNR, CDR2 FQNEAQ, per germline (reference sequence). The CDR3 bases are TGTGCCAGCAGCTTGGGACAGGGAAGCCACTACGAGCAGTACTTC. As protein: CASSLGQGSHYEQYF.

The V call is TRBV18, the J call TRBJ1-2; 8 bases line up with TRBD1. Germline V gives CDR1 KGHSH, CDR2 LQKENI. Trimming at V came to 4 bases and at J to 2 bases, leaving 6 bases not matched to a gene. This CDR3 contains 15 residues. The CDR3 region has the DNA TGTGCCAGCTCACGAGGGGCAGGGGGCAACTATGGCTACACCTTC. Its translation is CASSRGAGGNYGYTF.

This clone was seen just once. The chain combines TRBV10-3 with TRBJ2-2; D is possibly TRBD1 (6 bases). With 8 bases removed from V and 5 bases from J, the gap between germline ends came to 15 bases. Germline CDR1 and CDR2: ENHRY and SYGVKD. CDR3 length equals 14 residues. The CDR3 protein is CAIRTEGWTGELFF. Written as DNA, the CDR3 is TGTGCCATCCGGACAGAAGGCTGGACCGGGGAGCTGTTTTTT.

This clone was counted once. Compared with germline, one end of the junction differs, possibly owing to a read error. This chain connects TRBV30 to TRBJ1-4, with 12 bases that match TRBD1. The germline gives CDR1 GTSNPN, CDR2 SVGIG (reference sequence). This CDR3 has 12 residues. CDR3 in DNA: TGTGCCTGGAGCTTCCGGGACAGGGGGCCTAATTTT. This codes for CAWSFRDRGPNF.

The chain links TRBV5-1 to TRBJ1-6; D is unresolved. Trimming cost V 1 base and J 8 bases, with 7 bases left between them. Germline CDR1 and CDR2: SGHRS and YFSETQ. This CDR3 comprises 13 residues. CDR3 DNA: TGCGCCAGCAGCTTGTACGCGGATTCACCCCTCCACTTT. This translates into CASSLYADSPLHF.

The V gene is TRBV5-1, the J gene TRBJ1-5; unclear D gene. Germline loops: CDR1 SGHRS, CDR2 YFSETQ. V was cut by 4 bases and J by 4 bases, with 9 bases left in between. There are 13 residues in the CDR3. CDR3 in amino acids: CASSAHPNQPQHF. CDR3 nucleotide sequence: TGCGCCAGCAGCGCGCATCCGAATCAGCCCCAGCATTTT.

The V gene is TRBV10-3, the J gene TRBJ2-1, with 10 bases identical to TRBD1. Germline CDR1 is ENHRY and CDR2 is SYGVKD. The trim removed 0 bases at V and 4 bases at J, leaving 3 bases unmatched. This CDR3 has 16 amino acids. The CDR3, as DNA: TGTGCCATCAGTGAGTCCGGACAGGGGGGTTACAATGAGCAGTTCTTC. Translation gives CAISESGQGGYNEQFF.

This chain connects TRBV7-9 to TRBJ1-6; D ambiguous. The germline CDR1 and CDR2 sequences are SEHNR and FQNEAQ (reference sequence). The CDR3 spans 13 residues. Trimming took 3 bases from V and 10 from J, leaving 10 bases between them. CDR3 coding DNA: TGTGCCAGCAGCTTCCCCAACGTATCACCCCTCCACTTT. Translation: CASSFPNVSPLHF.

The CDR3 DNA follows: TGTGCCAGTAGCGACACAAGACTTTTCTCTGGGGCCAACGTCCTGACTTTC. It encodes CASSDTRLFSGANVLTF. The rearrangement links TRBV19 to TRBJ2-6, with D unclear. With 6 bases removed from V and 0 bases from J, the gap between germline ends came to 15 bases. CDR1 is LNHDA and CDR2 is SQIVND in the germline V gene (reference sequence). This CDR3 is 17 amino acids long.

This rearrangement joins TRBV19 to TRBJ1-2; a weak D match, TRBD1 (6 bases). The CDR3 runs 14 residues. Trimming removed 8 bases at V and 2 bases at J, with 15 bases between. From germline, CDR1 is LNHDA and CDR2 SQIVND (reference sequence). The CDR3 nucleotides are TGTGCCAGTTCCGGGAACGGACAGAACTATGGCTACACCTTC. Protein sequence: CASSGNGQNYGYTF.

The genes are TRBV5-1 and TRBJ2-7; no reliable D call. Germline V gene sequence: CDR1 SGHRS, CDR2 YFSETQ. V lost 0 bases to trimming and J lost 0 bases, with 7 bases between them. This CDR3 comprises 14 residues. The CDR3 DNA reads as TGCGCCAGCAGCTTGGCAGGTTACTCCTACGAGCAGTACTTC. As protein: CASSLAGYSYEQYF. The full variable domain, its missing parts supplied by reference TRBV5-1 and TRBJ2-7, is KAGVTQTPRYLIKTRGQQVTLSCSPISGHRSVSWYQQTPGQGLQFLFEYFSETQRNKGNFPGRFSGRQFSNSRSEMNVSTLELGDSALYLCASSLAGYSYEQYFGPGTRLTVT.

The chain uses TRBV2 and TRBJ1-1; possible D gene TRBD1, 6 bases. Germline values: CDR1 SNHLY, CDR2 FYNNEI. Trimming shortened V by 4 bases and J by 1 base, and 10 bases separated the two germline ends. The CDR3 sequence is 14 residues long. The CDR3 DNA is TGTGCCAGCAGTGGGAACAGGGCGAACACTGAAGCTTTCTTT. Encoded protein: CASSGNRANTEAFF.

This clone was observed a handful of times. The rearrangement uses TRBV6-5 and TRBJ1-5; 11 bases align to TRBD1. V lost 5 bases and J lost 4; bases outside the gene matches: 4. This CDR3 region has 15 residues. Looked up from germline, CDR1 is MNHEY and CDR2 is SVGAGI. CDR3: CASSRTGGYNQPQHF. The CDR3 DNA reads TGTGCCAGCAGTCGGACAGGGGGCTATAATCAGCCCCAGCATTTT.

V gene TRBV25-1 combines with J gene TRBJ1-2, with D possibly TRBD1 on 6 matching bases. CDR1 and CDR2 (germline): MGHDK, SYGVNS. The CDR3 is made up of 14 amino acids. V was shortened by 1 base and J by 1 base, with 7 bases between the two germline ends. The CDR3 DNA follows: TGTGCCAGCAGTGAATCAGGGGTTAACTATGGCTACACCTTC. Its protein product is CASSESGVNYGYTF.

This clone has just a few counts. The genes are TRBV10-2 and TRBJ1-2; perhaps TRBD1 as D (5 bases). From germline, CDR1 is WSHSY and CDR2 SAAADI. Trimming pared 6 bases from V and 4 bases from J, leaving 15 bases between. This CDR3 has 14 residues. The CDR3, as DNA: TGCGCCAGCAGCGGGGGGGGATTGGGCTATGGCTACACCTTC. Translated, it gives CASSGGGLGYGYTF.

V gene TRBV5-1 combines with J gene TRBJ1-2, with D unclear. From germline, CDR1 is SGHRS and CDR2 YFSETQ. Trimming pared 7 bases from V and 1 base from J, leaving 8 bases between. This CDR3 has 12 amino acids. CDR3 in DNA: TGCGCCAGCGGCGACATTAACTATGGCTACACCTTC. Residues: CASGDINYGYTF.

CDR3 loop: CASSLSGGNTEAFF. CDR3 DNA sequence: TGTGCCAGCAGTTTGTCAGGGGGTAACACTGAAGCTTTCTTT. The rearrangement uses TRBV27 and TRBJ1-1; TRBD1 matches at 7 bases. The V and J ends lost 3 bases and 2 bases, in that order; junction bases with no gene match: 3. CDR3 length: 14 residues. Germline-derived CDR1 and CDR2 are MNHEY and SMNVEV (reference sequence).

This chain uses TRBV5-5 with TRBJ2-7, with D perhaps matching TRBD1 (5 bases). The V and J ends lost 3 bases and 0 bases respectively, with 10 bases between them. CDR3 length: 14 amino acids. Germline CDR1 and CDR2: SGHKS and YYEKEE (reference sequence). The CDR3 region has the DNA TGTGCCAGCAGCTACCTGGGGCCCTCCTACGAGCAGTACTTC. Its protein is CASSYLGPSYEQYF. Supplemented by reference TRBV5-5 and TRBJ2-7, the full variable domain reads DAGVTQSPTHLIKTRGQQVTLRCSPISGHKSVSWYQQVLGQGPQFIFQYYEKEERGRGNFPDRFSARQFPNYSSELNVNALLLGDSALYLCASSYLGPSYEQYFGPGTRLTVT.

The chain uses TRBV4-1 and TRBJ1-6; D not certain. Germline-derived CDR1 and CDR2 are MGHRA and YSYEKL. Trimming removed 5 bases from V and 11 bases from J, with 16 bases in between. The length of the CDR3 is 14 residues. The CDR3 loop is CASSEDRAAAPLHF. The CDR3 DNA follows: TGCGCCAGCAGCGAGGATAGGGCCGCGGCACCCCTCCACTTT.

This clone was observed a handful of times. This chain links TRBV4-1 with TRBJ2-1, with TRBD2 matching over 12 bases. Germline V lookup: CDR1 MGHRA, CDR2 YSYEKL. V shed 6 bases and J 9 bases; nucleotides not matched to a gene: 12. The CDR3 loop spans 16 amino acids. In nucleotides, the CDR3 is TGCGCCAGCAGTCTTAGCCGGCTAGCGGGGGGGCGTGAGCAGTTCTTC. Its translation is CASSLSRLAGGREQFF.

The chain recombines TRBV6-5 with TRBJ1-1; 9 bases are shared with TRBD1. Per germline, CDR1 MNHEY and CDR2 SVGAGI. V dropped 5 bases and J dropped 3; count of bases not matched to a gene: 4. The CDR3 contains 14 residues. The CDR3 is CASSIDRGYTEAFF. The CDR3 bases are TGTGCCAGCAGTATAGACAGGGGGTACACTGAAGCTTTCTTT.

The chain combines TRBV19 with TRBJ2-7, with 8 bases that match TRBD2. The V and J ends lost 1 base and 3 bases, in that order; junction bases with no gene match: 5. Germline V CDR1 and CDR2: LNHDA, SQIVND (reference sequence). The CDR3 runs 15 residues. The CDR3 region has the DNA TGTGCCAGTAGTATAGGCGGGGGGACCCTCTACGAGCAGTACTTC. This gives the protein CASSIGGGTLYEQYF.

This clone was counted between two and nine times. The chain is built from TRBV6-5 and TRBJ1-2; perhaps TRBD1 as D (6 bases). This CDR3 is 14 amino acids long. In germline, CDR1 is MNHEY, CDR2 SVGAGI. Trimming cost V 3 bases and J 3 bases, with 11 bases left between them. In DNA, the CDR3 is TGTGCCAGCAGTTATACAGGGAATTACTATGGCTACACCTTC. This translates into CASSYTGNYYGYTF.

The chain carries TRBV19 and TRBJ2-5; 7 bases fit TRBD1. The germline gives CDR1 LNHDA, CDR2 SQIVND (reference sequence). Trimming removed 4 bases from V and 7 bases from J; junction bases left unmatched: 12. This CDR3 spans 15 amino acids. CDR3 loop: CASSSLRAPGGTQYF. The CDR3 DNA reads TGTGCCAGTAGTAGCCTCAGGGCCCCAGGGGGGACCCAGTACTTC.

The V gene is TRBV9, the J gene TRBJ1-2; 10 bases line up with TRBD1. J was trimmed by 8 bases and V by 4 bases; bases with no gene match: 11. The germline gives CDR1 SGDLS, CDR2 YYNGEE. CDR3 length: 15 residues. The CDR3 coding sequence is TGTGCCAGCAGCAAGGCTGACAGGGGGCTAGAGGGCTACACCTTC. Its translation is CASSKADRGLEGYTF.

The chain employs TRBV9 and TRBJ2-3; D remains unclear. V gave up 0 bases and J gave up 2 bases, with 4 bases separating them. The CDR3 covers 13 residues. CDR1 is SGDLS, CDR2 YYNGEE, per germline. In nucleotides, the CDR3 is TGTGCCAGCAGCGTAGACAACACAGATACGCAGTATTTT. The encoded protein is CASSVDNTDTQYF.

In nucleotides, the CDR3 is TGCGCCAGCAGCTTTGGTCCCCAGGGCTCTGGAAACACCATATATTTT. Translating gives CASSFGPQGSGNTIYF. V and J are TRBV5-1 and TRBJ1-3; D may be TRBD1 (5 bases). Germline lookup yields CDR1 SGHRS and CDR2 YFSETQ. Trimming took 2 bases from V and 0 from J, leaving 12 bases between them. This CDR3 is 16 amino acids long.